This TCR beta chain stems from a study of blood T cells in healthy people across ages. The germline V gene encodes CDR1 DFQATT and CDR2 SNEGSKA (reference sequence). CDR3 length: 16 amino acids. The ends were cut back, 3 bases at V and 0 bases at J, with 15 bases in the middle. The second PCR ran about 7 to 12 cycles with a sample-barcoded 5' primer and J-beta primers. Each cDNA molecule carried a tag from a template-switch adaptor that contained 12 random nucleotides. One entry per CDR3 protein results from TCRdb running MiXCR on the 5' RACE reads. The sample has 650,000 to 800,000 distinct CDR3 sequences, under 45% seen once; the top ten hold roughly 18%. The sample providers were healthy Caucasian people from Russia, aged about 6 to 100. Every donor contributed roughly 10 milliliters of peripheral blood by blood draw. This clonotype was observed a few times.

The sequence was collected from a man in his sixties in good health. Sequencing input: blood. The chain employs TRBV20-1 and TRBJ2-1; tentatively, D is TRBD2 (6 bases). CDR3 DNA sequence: TGCAGTGCTAGGAGGGGTAGCGGAAGCTCCTACAATGAGCAGTTCTTC. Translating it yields CSARRGSGSSYNEQFF.